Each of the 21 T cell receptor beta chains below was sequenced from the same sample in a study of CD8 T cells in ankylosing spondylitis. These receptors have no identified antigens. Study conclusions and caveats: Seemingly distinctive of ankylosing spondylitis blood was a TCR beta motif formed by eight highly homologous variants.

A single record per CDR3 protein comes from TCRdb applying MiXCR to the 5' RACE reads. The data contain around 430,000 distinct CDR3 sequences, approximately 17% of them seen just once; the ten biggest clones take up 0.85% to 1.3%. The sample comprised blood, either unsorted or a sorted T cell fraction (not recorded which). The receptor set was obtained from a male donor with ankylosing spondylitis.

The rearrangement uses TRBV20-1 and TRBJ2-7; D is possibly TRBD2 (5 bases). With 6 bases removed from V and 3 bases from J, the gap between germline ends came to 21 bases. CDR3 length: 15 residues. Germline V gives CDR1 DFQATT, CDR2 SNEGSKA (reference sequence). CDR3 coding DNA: TGCAGTGCCACGCCCCTCAGTCAGCGGAACTACGAGCAGTACTTC. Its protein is CSATPLSQRNYEQYF.

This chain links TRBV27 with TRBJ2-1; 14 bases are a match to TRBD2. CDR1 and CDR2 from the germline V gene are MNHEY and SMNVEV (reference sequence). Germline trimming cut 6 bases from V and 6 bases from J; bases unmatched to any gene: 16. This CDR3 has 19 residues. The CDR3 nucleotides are TGTGCCAGCAGCCTCCCGCGACTAGCGGGGGGGCCAATTGGCAATGAGCAGTTCTTC. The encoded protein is CASSLPRLAGGPIGNEQFF.

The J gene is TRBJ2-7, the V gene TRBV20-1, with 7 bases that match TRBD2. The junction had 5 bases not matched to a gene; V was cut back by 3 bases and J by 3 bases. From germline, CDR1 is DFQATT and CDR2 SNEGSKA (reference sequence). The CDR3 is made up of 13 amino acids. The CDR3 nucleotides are TGCAGTGCTAGCCGGCTAGCGGTCTACGAGCAGTACTTC. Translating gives CSASRLAVYEQYF.

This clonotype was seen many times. The CDR3 region is CASSLSFWDRRNSGANVLTF. The CDR3 nucleotides are TGTGCCAGCAGTTTAAGTTTTTGGGACAGAAGAAACTCTGGGGCCAACGTCCTGACTTTC. The rearrangement uses TRBV12-3 or TRBV12-4 and TRBJ2-6; the match to TRBD1 covers 7 bases. The CDR3 is made up of 20 amino acids. Unmatched junction bases numbered 13, after V lost 2 bases and J lost 0 bases.

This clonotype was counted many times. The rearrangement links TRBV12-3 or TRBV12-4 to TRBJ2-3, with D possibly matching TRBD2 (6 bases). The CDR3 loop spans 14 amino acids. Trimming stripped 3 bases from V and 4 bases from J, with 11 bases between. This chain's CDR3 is CASSFGGEADTQYF. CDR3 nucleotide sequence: TGTGCCAGCAGTTTTGGAGGGGAGGCAGATACGCAGTATTTT.

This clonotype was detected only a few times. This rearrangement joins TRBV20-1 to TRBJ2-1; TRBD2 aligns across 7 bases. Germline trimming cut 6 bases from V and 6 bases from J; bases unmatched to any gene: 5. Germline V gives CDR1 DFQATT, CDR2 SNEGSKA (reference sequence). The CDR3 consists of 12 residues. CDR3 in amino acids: CSASGLGNEQFF. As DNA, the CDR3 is TGCAGTGCATCAGGACTAGGCAATGAGCAGTTCTTC.

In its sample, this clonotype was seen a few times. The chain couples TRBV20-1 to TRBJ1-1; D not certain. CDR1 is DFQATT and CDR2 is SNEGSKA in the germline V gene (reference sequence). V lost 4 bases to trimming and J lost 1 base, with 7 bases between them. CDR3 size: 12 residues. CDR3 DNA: TGCAGTGCTACCCCTTCGAACACTGAAGCTTTCTTT. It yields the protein CSATPSNTEAFF.

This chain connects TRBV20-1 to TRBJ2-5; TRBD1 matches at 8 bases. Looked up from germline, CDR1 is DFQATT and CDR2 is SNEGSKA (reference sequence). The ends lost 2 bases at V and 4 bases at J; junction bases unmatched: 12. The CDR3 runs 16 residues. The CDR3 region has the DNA TGCAGTGCTAGACGCGCCGGCGGACAGGGCCTAGAGACCCAGTACTTC. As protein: CSARRAGGQGLETQYF.

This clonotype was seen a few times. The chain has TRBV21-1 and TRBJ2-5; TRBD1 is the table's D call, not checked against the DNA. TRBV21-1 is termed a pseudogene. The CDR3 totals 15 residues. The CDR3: CASSNTGGRRETQYF. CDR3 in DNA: TGTGCCAGCAGCAACACAGGGGGACGTCGCGAGACCCAGTACTTC.

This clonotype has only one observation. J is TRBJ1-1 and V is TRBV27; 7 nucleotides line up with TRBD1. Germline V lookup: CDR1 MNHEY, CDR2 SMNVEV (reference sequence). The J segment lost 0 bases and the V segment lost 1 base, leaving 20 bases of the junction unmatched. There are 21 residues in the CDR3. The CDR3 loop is CASSLYAVSTGRGGVNTEAFF. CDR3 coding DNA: TGTGCCAGCAGTTTATACGCGGTGTCGACAGGGCGAGGTGGAGTGAACACTGAAGCTTTCTTT.

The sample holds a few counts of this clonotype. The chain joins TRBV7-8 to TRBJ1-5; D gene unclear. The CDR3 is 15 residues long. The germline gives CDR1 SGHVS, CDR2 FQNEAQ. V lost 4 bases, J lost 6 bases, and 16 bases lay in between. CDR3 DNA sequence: TGTGCCAGCAGCTCCGAAGCCGCGGTAGGTCAGCCCCAGCATTTT. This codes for CASSSEAAVGQPQHF.

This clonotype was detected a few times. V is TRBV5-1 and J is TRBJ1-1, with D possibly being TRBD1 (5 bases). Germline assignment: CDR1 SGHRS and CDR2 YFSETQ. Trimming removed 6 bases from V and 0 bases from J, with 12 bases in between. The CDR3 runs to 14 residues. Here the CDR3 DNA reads TGCGCCAGCACCACAGGCAGCTTGAACACTGAAGCTTTCTTT. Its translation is CASTTGSLNTEAFF.

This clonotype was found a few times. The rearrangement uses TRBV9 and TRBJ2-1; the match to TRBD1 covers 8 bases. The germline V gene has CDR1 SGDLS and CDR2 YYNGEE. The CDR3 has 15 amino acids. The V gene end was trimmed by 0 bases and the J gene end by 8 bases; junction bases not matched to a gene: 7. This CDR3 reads CASSVGGQGGYEQFF. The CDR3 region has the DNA TGTGCCAGCAGCGTAGGTGGACAGGGAGGTTATGAGCAGTTCTTC.

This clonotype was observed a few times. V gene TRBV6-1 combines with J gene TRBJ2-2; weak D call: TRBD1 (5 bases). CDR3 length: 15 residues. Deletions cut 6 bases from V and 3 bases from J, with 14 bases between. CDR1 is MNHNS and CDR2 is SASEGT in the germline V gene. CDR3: CASSPQERYTGELFF. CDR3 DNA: TGTGCCAGCAGCCCACAGGAGAGGTACACCGGGGAGCTGTTTTTT.

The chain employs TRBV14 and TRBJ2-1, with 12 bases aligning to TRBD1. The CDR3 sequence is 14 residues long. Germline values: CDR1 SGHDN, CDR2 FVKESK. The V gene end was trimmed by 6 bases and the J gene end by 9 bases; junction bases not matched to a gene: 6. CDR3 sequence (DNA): TGTGCCAGCAGTAGGGACAGGGGGCATGTTGAGCAGTTCTTC. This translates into CASSRDRGHVEQFF.

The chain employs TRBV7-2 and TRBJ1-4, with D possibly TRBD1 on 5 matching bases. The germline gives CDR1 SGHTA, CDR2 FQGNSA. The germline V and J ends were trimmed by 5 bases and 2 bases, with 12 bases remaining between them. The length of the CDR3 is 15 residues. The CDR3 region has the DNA TGTGCCAGCAGCCCAGAGGGACGCACTAATGAAAAACTGTTTTTT. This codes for CASSPEGRTNEKLFF.

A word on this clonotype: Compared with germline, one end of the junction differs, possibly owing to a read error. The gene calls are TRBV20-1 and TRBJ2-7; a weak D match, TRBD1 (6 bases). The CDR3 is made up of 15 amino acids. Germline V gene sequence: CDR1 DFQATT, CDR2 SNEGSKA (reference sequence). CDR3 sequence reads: CCARDPGQLIYEQYF. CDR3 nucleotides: TGCTGTGCTAGAGATCCCGGACAGCTTATCTACGAGCAGTACTTC.

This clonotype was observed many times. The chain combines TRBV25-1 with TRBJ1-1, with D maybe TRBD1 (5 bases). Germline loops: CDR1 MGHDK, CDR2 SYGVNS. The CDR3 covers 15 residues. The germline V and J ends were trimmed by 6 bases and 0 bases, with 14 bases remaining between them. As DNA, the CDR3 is TGTGCCAGCAGCCCGACGGACACCGTGAACACTGAAGCTTTCTTT. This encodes CASSPTDTVNTEAFF.

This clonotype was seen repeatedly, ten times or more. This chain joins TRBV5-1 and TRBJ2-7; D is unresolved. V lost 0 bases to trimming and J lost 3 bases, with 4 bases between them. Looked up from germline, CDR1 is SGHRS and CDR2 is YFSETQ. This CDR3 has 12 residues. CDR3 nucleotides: TGCGCCAGCAGCTTGGGGGACTACGAGCAGTACTTC. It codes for CASSLGDYEQYF.

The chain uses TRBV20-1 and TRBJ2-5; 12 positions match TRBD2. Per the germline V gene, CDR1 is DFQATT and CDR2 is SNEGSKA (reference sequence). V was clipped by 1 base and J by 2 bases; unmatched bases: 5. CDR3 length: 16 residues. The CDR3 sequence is CSARGTSGAVQETQYF. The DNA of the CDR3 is TGCAGTGCTAGAGGGACTAGCGGGGCCGTACAAGAGACCCAGTACTTC.

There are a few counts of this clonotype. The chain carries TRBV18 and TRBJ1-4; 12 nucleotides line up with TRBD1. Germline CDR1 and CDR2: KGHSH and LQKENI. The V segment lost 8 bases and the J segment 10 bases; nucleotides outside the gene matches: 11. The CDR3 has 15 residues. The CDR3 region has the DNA TGTGCCAGCGGGGAACCGGGACAGGGGGCGCGAAAACTGTTTTTT. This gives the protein CASGEPGQGARKLFF.